The 9 T cell receptor beta chains in this list originate from one sample, sequenced in a study of blood T cell repertoires in COVID-19. Produced via immunoSEQ multiplex PCR; TCRdb's table is partial and in-frame only. The sample shows 210,000 or so clones, roughly four fifths of them seen only once. The sample comprised peripheral blood. The source is a woman between 40 and 50 years old with acute or convalescent COVID-19.

With regard to this clone: Germline is not matched at one junction end, which may reflect a read error. The chain links TRBV9 to TRBJ2-3; 8 nucleotides match TRBD1. Germline V gives CDR1 SGDLS, CDR2 YYNGEE. The CDR3 consists of 17 residues. This chain's CDR3 is CANSVATGTGRTDTQYF. CDR3 in DNA: TGTGCCAACAGCGTAGCTACAGGGACAGGACGCACAGATACGCAGTATTTT.

The CDR3 sequence: CASSLTTANYGYTF. The CDR3 nucleotides are TGCGCCAGCAGCTTGACAACAGCTAACTATGGCTACACCTTC. The rearrangement links TRBV5-1 to TRBJ1-2; D not certain. CDR3 length: 14 residues. Trimming cost V 1 base and J 0 bases, with 7 bases left between them. The germline CDR1 and CDR2 sequences are SGHRS and YFSETQ.

This clone was seen only once. The chain recombines TRBV5-5 with TRBJ1-3; D is possibly TRBD1 (6 bases). V lost 6 bases, J lost 4 bases, and 17 bases lay in between. Germline values: CDR1 SGHKS, CDR2 YYEKEE (reference sequence). The CDR3 is 15 residues long. CDR3 in amino acids: CASTLPTGTGNTIYF. CDR3 DNA sequence: TGTGCCAGCACCCTACCGACAGGAACAGGAAACACCATATATTTT.

This clone appeared a single time. The chain carries TRBV2 and TRBJ2-7, with a tentative D call TRBD1 (6 bases). CDR3 size: 12 residues. CDR1 and CDR2 from the germline V gene are SNHLY and FYNNEI. V dropped 4 bases and J dropped 6 bases, with 10 bases sitting between them. As DNA, the CDR3 is TGTGCCAGCAGTGGTACAGGGATCGAGCAGTACTTC. Translating gives CASSGTGIEQYF.

The rearrangement links TRBV19 to TRBJ1-5; D not resolved. V gave up 5 bases and J gave up 2 bases, with 19 bases separating them. Germline loops: CDR1 LNHDA, CDR2 SQIVND (reference sequence). This CDR3 comprises 17 residues. The CDR3 DNA reads as TGTGCCAGTAGTCCAAAACCCCCGGGGTACGGCAATCAGCCCCAGCATTTT. Translating gives CASSPKPPGYGNQPQHF.

The CDR3 DNA reads as TGTGCCAGCAGTTCAGGACAGGCTTACTATGGCTACACCTTC. The encoded protein is CASSSGQAYYGYTF. The V gene is TRBV6-5, the J gene TRBJ1-2; 7 nucleotides agree with TRBD1. CDR1 MNHEY and CDR2 SVGAGI come from the germline V gene. Trimming removed 4 bases from V and 3 bases from J; junction bases left unmatched: 5. This CDR3 has 14 amino acids.

CDR3 amino acids: CASSLGDRLSNQPQHF. The CDR3 DNA reads TGCGCCAGCAGCTTGGGGGACAGGTTGAGCAATCAGCCCCAGCATTTT. The chain has TRBV5-1 and TRBJ1-5, with TRBD1 identical over 8 bases. Germline assignment: CDR1 SGHRS and CDR2 YFSETQ. The CDR3 has 16 amino acids. Trimming took 0 bases from V and 1 from J; bases not matched to a gene: 3. The full variable domain, in which reference TRBV5-1 and TRBJ1-5 provide the parts outside the CDR3, is KAGVTQTPRYLIKTRGQQVTLSCSPISGHRSVSWYQQTPGQGLQFLFEYFSETQRNKGNFPGRFSGRQFSNSRSEMNVSTLELGDSALYLCASSLGDRLSNQPQHFGDGTRLSIL.

This chain uses TRBV5-6 with TRBJ1-4; TRBD1 matches at 9 bases. The CDR3 loop spans 16 amino acids. V was clipped by 4 bases and J by 1 base; unmatched bases: 5. The germline CDR1 and CDR2 sequences are SGHDT and YYEEEE. The DNA for the CDR3 is TGTGCCAGCAGCCCTGGACAGGGGCGAACTAATGAAAAACTGTTTTTT. It encodes CASSPGQGRTNEKLFF.

The chain uses TRBV6-4 and TRBJ2-3, with D possibly TRBD2 on 5 matching bases. CDR1 MRHNA and CDR2 SNTAGT come from the germline V gene. There are 13 residues in the CDR3. Deletions cut 5 bases from V and 5 bases from J, with 11 bases between. CDR3 nucleotides: TGTGCCAGCAGTAGGACTGTTATAGATACGCAGTATTTT. Its protein product is CASSRTVIDTQYF.